This entry is about one T cell receptor beta chain. The target antigen is unknown. This entry is derived from a study of T cell clonotyping in hematopoietic cell transplantation. Using immunoSEQ multiplex PCR, the repertoire was profiled, and TCRdb retains in-frame clones only, with some absent. The sample has some 11,000 clones; less than 60% are singletons. Study results and limitations: At the given depth, recipient repertoires were over 95% de novo clonotypes. After transplant, recipient diversity fell while pathologically expanded clonotypes grew through day 180. Cells were unsorted, so CD4 and CD8 contributions were not separated. Graft donor and pretransplant recipient Inverse Simpson Index values predicted broader posttransplant TCR diversity.

The CDR3 spans 12 residues. Losses at the gene ends were 6 bases for V and 7 bases for J; bases not matched to a gene: 6. Germline V lookup: CDR1 SQVTM, CDR2 ANQGSEA. The chain uses TRBV29-1 and TRBJ1-2; 9 nucleotides align to TRBD1. The specimen sequenced was peripheral blood mononuclear cells. This clonotype was obtained from a man between 45 and 60 years old in good health. Some clones in this sample may be carry-over from other donors' samples. The CDR3 nucleotides are TGCAGCGTGTGGACAGGGGAGGGTGGCTACACCTTC. It is translated as CSVWTGEGGYTF.